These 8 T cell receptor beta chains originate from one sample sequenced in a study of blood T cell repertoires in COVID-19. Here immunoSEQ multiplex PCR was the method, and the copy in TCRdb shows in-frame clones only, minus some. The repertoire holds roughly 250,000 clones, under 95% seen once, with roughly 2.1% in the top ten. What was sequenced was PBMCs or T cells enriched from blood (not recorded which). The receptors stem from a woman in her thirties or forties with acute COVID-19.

Written as DNA, the CDR3 is TGTGCCAGCAGCGTAGTCTACAGGGTACTTCAGCCCCAGCATTTT. This sequence encodes CASSVVYRVLQPQHF. This chain uses TRBV9 with TRBJ1-5; maybe TRBD1 (6 bases). Germline V gene data show CDR1 as SGDLS and CDR2 as YYNGEE. V was shortened by 0 bases and J by 6 bases, with 13 bases between the two germline ends. This CDR3 spans 15 amino acids.

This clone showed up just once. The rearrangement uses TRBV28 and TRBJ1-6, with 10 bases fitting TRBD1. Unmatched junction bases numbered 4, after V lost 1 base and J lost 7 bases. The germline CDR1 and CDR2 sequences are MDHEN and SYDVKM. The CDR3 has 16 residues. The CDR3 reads CASSLYPGQGNSPLHF. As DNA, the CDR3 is TGTGCCAGCAGTTTATACCCGGGACAGGGGAATTCACCCCTCCACTTT. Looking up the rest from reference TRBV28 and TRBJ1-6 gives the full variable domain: DVKVTQSSRYLVKRTGEKVFLECVQDMDHENMFWYRQDPGLGLRLIYFSYDVKMKEKGDIPEGYSVSREKKERFSLILESASTNQTSMYLCASSLYPGQGNSPLHFGNGTRLTVT.

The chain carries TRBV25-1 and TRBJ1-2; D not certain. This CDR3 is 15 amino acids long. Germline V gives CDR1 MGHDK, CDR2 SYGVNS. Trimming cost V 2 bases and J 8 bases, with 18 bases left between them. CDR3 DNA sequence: TGTGCCAGCAGTGAAGGGAGGTCAAGGGCATGGGGCTACACCTTC. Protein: CASSEGRSRAWGYTF.

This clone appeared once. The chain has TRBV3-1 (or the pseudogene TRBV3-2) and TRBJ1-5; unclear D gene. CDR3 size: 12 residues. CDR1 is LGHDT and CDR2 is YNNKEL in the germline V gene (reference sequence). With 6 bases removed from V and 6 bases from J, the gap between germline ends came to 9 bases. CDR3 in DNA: TGTGCCAGCAGTCGCCCGGGTCAGCCCCAGCATTTT. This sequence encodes CASSRPGQPQHF.

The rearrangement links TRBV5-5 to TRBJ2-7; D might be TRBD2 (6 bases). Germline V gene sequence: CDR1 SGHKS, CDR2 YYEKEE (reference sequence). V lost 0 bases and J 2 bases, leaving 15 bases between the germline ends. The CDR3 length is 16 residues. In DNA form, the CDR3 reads TGTGCCAGCAGCTTGGGGGGACTTCCATCCCCCTACGAGCAGTACTTC. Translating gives CASSLGGLPSPYEQYF.

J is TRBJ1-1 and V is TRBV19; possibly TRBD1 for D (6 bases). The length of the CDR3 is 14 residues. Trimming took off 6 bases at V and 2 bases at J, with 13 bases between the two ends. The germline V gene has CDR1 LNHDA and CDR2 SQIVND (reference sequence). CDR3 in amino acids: CASRAGTTNTEAFF. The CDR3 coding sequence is TGTGCCAGTAGAGCCGGGACAACTAACACTGAAGCTTTCTTT. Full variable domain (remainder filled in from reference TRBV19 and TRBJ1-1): DGGITQSPKYLFRKEGQNVTLSCEQNLNHDAMYWYRQDPGQGLRLIYYSQIVNDFQKGDIAEGYSVSREKKESFPLTVTSAQKNPTAFYLCASRAGTTNTEAFFGQGTRLTVV.

This CDR3 reads CASSPRGGGSFYNEQFF. The CDR3 nucleotides read TGTGCCAGCAGCCCCCGGGGAGGGGGAAGTTTCTACAATGAGCAGTTCTTC. The chain combines TRBV7-2 with TRBJ2-1; TRBD2 is a possible D gene (7 bases). From germline, CDR1 is SGHTA and CDR2 FQGNSA. The length of the CDR3 is 17 residues. The V end was cut by 5 bases, the J end by 3 bases, with 20 bases between.

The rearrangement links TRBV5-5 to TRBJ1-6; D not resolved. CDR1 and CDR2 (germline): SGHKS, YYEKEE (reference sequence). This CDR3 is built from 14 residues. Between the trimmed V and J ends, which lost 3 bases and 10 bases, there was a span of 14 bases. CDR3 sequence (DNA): TGTGCCAGCAGCTCGGATCCGGGTTACTCACCCCTCCACTTT. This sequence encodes CASSSDPGYSPLHF.